This T cell receptor beta chain was recovered during a study of tumor and adjacent non-tumor tissue in lung cancer listed by TCRdb under 2018. Turning to the overall study: Of the cohort, eleven to twelve patients had adenocarcinoma, 2 had squamous cell carcinoma and 1 had small cell lung cancer. Sequencing generated a total of 125,075,908 productive TCRbeta reads, averaging roughly 4.2 million reads per sample. For each patient, one tumor sample and one normal lung sample were taken, giving under 35 paired specimens that underwent TCRbeta CDR3 sequencing. Bulk TCRbeta repertoires were compared between lung tumor tissue and matched distant non-tumor lung tissue obtained from 15 lung cancer patients. Ages among the 15 or so patients ranged from about 31 to 85 years, there were roughly ten men and 5 women, and disease was at TNM stage I to III.

What the study reported, not specific to this receptor: The top 100 clones accounted for a significantly larger cumulative portion of the repertoire in normal lung than in tumor tissue. Tumor tissue showed significantly higher TCR diversity (inverse Simpson) than normal lung tissue, at 431.37 vs 166.20 (P = 0.0075, Mann-Whitney U test). Because peripheral blood was not sequenced, blood TCRbeta repertoires in the lung cancer patients of the study were not examined. The sequencing platform is not named in the methods, and unique molecular identifiers are not mentioned. Only about 15 patients were in the cohort, and the authors stated that larger samples and more detailed clinical data are needed. TCR diversity was significantly higher in younger patients, and greater tumor TCR diversity was associated with shorter overall survival and shorter disease-free survival.

As concerns this clonotype: The specificity of this receptor is unknown. At one end, the junction sequence differs from germline, possibly due to a read error.

RNA was isolated from bulk, unsorted tissue, and RNA quality was assessed with a NanoDrop ND-1000 and an Agilent 2100. The normal lung samples consisted of distant non-tumor tissue collected more than 3 cm from the tumor edge. The donors were newly diagnosed lung cancer patients admitted for thoracic surgery in China from August to November 2014 who had not received prior chemotherapy. Anyone who had undergone radiotherapy or chemotherapy before, or who had another cancer at the same time, was left out of the study. Pieces of surgical tissue measuring roughly 1-2.2 cm3 were kept in RNAlater solution and held at -80 degrees C until needed. Receptors were amplified or captured by multiplex PCR. Reads for this sample came from an Illumina HiSeq 2500. TCRbeta libraries were constructed through three rounds of nested PCR with primers (Table S4) according to protocols modified from ARM-PCR. PCR products of 200-500 bp were gel-excised and purified with the QIAquick gel extraction kit before sequencing. The published analysis was carried out like this. Trimmomatic was used to clean the reads, FLASH was used to merge the reads into complete CDR3 sequences, and MiTCR was used to assign the reads to V(D)J germline segments. Clonal diversity was calculated as the inverse Simpson's index using VDJtools. Productive reads were defined as in-frame sequences without a premature stop codon. TCRdb passed the public sequencing reads through fastp at Q25 and MiXCR, retaining productive beta sequences. Merged by CDR3 protein, the rows form single entries marked with the most common genes and DNA. The V and J calls were determined by TCRdb, not by the authors. The sample table contains about 110,000 distinct CDR3 sequences; only one count was recorded for 60% to 65% of them. Of the sample, around 19% is held by the ten largest clones.

From its cysteine to its phenylalanine, the CDR3 spans 12 amino acids. Here the CDR3 DNA is all that survives: 36 bases in frame from base 1. For CDR1 and CDR2, the germline V gene lists SGHNT and YENEEA. The sequenced sample was distant non-tumor lung tissue. The sequence came from a man between 60 and 75 years old with non-small cell lung cancer. The sequence links TRBV11-3 to TRBJ2-3; TRBD2 is possibly the D segment (5 matching bases). The CDR3 amino acid sequence is: CASESSTDTQYF. The bases are TGTGCCAGCGAGTCTAGCACAGATACGCAATATTTC.